These 14 T cell receptor beta chains came from one sample sequenced in a study of radiation and T cells in renal cell carcinoma. Time point reported: blood 2 weeks post-SBRT. Sample treatment: 15 Gy SBRT to primary tumor, nephrectomy 4 weeks later. Generated by immunoSEQ multiplex PCR, the TCRdb table keeps only in-frame clones and is missing some. Of roughly 130,000 clones listed, 88% are singletons. The sequencing used blood, collected from a patient whose treatment included radiotherapy and nephrectomy. The receptors here all came from a woman aged 65 to 85 with renal cell carcinoma.

This chain uses TRBV10-2 with TRBJ1-6; 8 bases match TRBD1. This CDR3 region has 15 residues. CDR1 WSHSY and CDR2 SAAADI come from the germline V gene. Trimming cost V 0 bases and J 9 bases; bases outside gene matches: 4. DNA for the CDR3: TGCGCCAGCAGTGAGTCGGGCAGGGGGCGTTCACCCCTCCACTTT. This encodes CASSESGRGRSPLHF.

V and J are TRBV5-8 and TRBJ1-1; D is possibly TRBD1 (6 bases). CDR1 is SGHTS, CDR2 YDEGEE, per germline. V was pared by 3 bases and J by 14 bases, with 20 bases between. This CDR3 is built from 13 residues. The CDR3 reads CASSWDIPTEQFF. The CDR3 nucleotides read TGTGCCAGCAGCTGGGACATTCCGACAGAGCAGTTCTTT.

The chain recombines TRBV7-2 with TRBJ1-5; D is possibly TRBD1 (5 bases). Trimming left V 2 bases short and J 6 bases short, with 20 bases between. Germline V gives CDR1 SGHTA, CDR2 FQGNSA. The CDR3 has 17 amino acids. The CDR3 DNA is TGTGCCAGCAGCTTACAAAAGGGAAAGGGGATGGGTCAGCCCCAGCATTTT. Translation gives CASSLQKGKGMGQPQHF.

This clone showed up just a few times. The chain joins TRBV19 to TRBJ1-2; 7 nucleotides line up with TRBD1. The length of the CDR3 is 15 residues. The ends lost 4 bases at V and 6 bases at J; junction bases unmatched: 11. The germline gives CDR1 LNHDA, CDR2 SQIVND (reference sequence). CDR3 nucleotides: TGTGCCAGTAGTACGCTGCCGACAGGGTCGGATGGCTACACCTTC. It translates to CASSTLPTGSDGYTF.

The chain carries TRBV6-1 and TRBJ2-7; tentative D call: TRBD1 (6 bases). Germline lookup yields CDR1 MNHNS and CDR2 SASEGT. The CDR3 contains 19 residues. The V gene lost 3 bases and the J gene lost 3 bases, with 27 bases spanning the gap. CDR3: CASSDSLRDTRSTNYEQYF. As DNA, the CDR3 is TGTGCCAGCAGTGATTCCCTCAGGGACACCAGATCCACAAACTACGAGCAGTACTTC.

The gene calls are TRBV7-2 and TRBJ1-6, with 8 bases identical to TRBD1. V shed 1 base and J 0 bases; nucleotides not matched to a gene: 2. Germline loops: CDR1 SGHTA, CDR2 FQGNSA. The CDR3 length is 17 residues. DNA of the CDR3: TGTGCCAGCAGCTTAGTGGGACAGGACTCCTATAATTCACCCCTCCACTTT. Its translation: CASSLVGQDSYNSPLHF. Variable domain in full (rest from reference TRBV7-2 and TRBJ1-6): GAGVSQSPSNKVTEKGKDVELRCDPISGHTALYWYRQSLGQGLEFLIYFQGNSAPDKSGLPSDRFSAERTGGSVSTLTIQRTQQEDSAVYLCASSLVGQDSYNSPLHFGNGTRLTVT.

The chain has TRBV4-2 and TRBJ2-3, with 8 bases aligning to TRBD2. The CDR3 runs to 17 residues. CDR1 LGHNA and CDR2 YNFKEQ come from the germline V gene. V lost 3 bases to trimming and J lost 2 bases; unmatched junction nucleotides: 10. The CDR3 loop is CASSQKEASGLTDTQYF. CDR3 in DNA: TGTGCCAGCAGCCAGAAGGAAGCTAGCGGGCTCACAGATACGCAGTATTTT.

This chain links TRBV28 with TRBJ1-2; 12 positions match TRBD1. The V gene end was trimmed by 5 bases and the J gene end by 1 base; junction bases not matched to a gene: 14. The length of the CDR3 is 19 residues. Germline V gene sequence: CDR1 MDHEN, CDR2 SYDVKM. The CDR3 nucleotides are TGTGCCAGCAGTGCCCCCCGGGACAGGGGGCGACCGCATAACTATGGCTACACCTTC. Amino acids: CASSAPRDRGRPHNYGYTF.

The rearrangement links TRBV9 to TRBJ2-2; D perhaps matches TRBD1 (6 bases). The CDR3 length is 14 residues. Germline CDR1 reads SGDLS; CDR2 reads YYNGEE. The V end was cut by 2 bases, the J end by 3 bases, with 8 bases between. The CDR3 region is CASSVWTDTGELFF. The CDR3 DNA reads TGTGCCAGCAGCGTCTGGACAGACACCGGGGAGCTGTTTTTT.

The chain has TRBV6-6 and TRBJ2-1, with 12 bases matching TRBD2. Germline V gives CDR1 MNHNY, CDR2 SVGAGI (reference sequence). Losses at the gene ends were 2 bases for V and 4 bases for J; bases not matched to a gene: 3. The CDR3 contains 16 residues. The CDR3 coding sequence is TGTGCCAGCAGTTACCCTAGCGGGGGGGGTTACAATGAGCAGTTCTTC. The encoded protein is CASSYPSGGGYNEQFF.

The CDR3 DNA is TGTGCCATCAGCGGACTAGCGGGGGAAGAGACCCAGTACTTC. Translating gives CAISGLAGEETQYF. The chain uses TRBV10-3 and TRBJ2-5, with 13 bases that match TRBD2. Germline V lookup: CDR1 ENHRY, CDR2 SYGVKD. The J segment lost 3 bases and the V segment lost 6 bases, leaving 1 base of the junction unmatched. The CDR3 has 14 residues.

V usage is TRBV7-9 and J usage is TRBJ1-2; a possible D gene is TRBD1 (6 bases). Germline V gene data show CDR1 as SEHNR and CDR2 as FQNEAQ (reference sequence). The ends were cut back, 5 bases at V and 3 bases at J, with 13 bases in the middle. The CDR3 totals 14 residues. The CDR3 here is CASSPLQGYYGYTF. The CDR3 DNA follows: TGTGCCAGCAGCCCGTTACAGGGCTACTATGGCTACACCTTC.

The chain uses TRBV9 and TRBJ1-5; D is ambiguous. CDR1 SGDLS and CDR2 YYNGEE come from the germline V gene. This CDR3 region has 15 residues. The V gene lost 0 bases and the J gene lost 4 bases, with 11 bases spanning the gap. The CDR3 DNA follows: TGTGCCAGCAGCGTAGGAGGGCGGTCAAATCAGCCCCAGCATTTT. Its protein is CASSVGGRSNQPQHF.

This clone was detected once. The chain combines TRBV2 with TRBJ1-2; D ambiguous. The CDR3 loop spans 12 amino acids. Between the trimmed V and J ends, which lost 1 base and 5 bases, there was a span of 5 bases. Germline CDR1 reads SNHLY; CDR2 reads FYNNEI. The CDR3 nucleotides are TGTGCCAGCAGTGAAGGCCTTTATGGCTACACCTTC. Translated, it gives CASSEGLYGYTF.